This T cell receptor beta chain was observed in a study of CD8+CD57+ T cells in acquired aplastic anemia. The use of genomic DNA as template underpinned the TCR beta VDJ and CDR3 profiling. TCRdb analysed the reads with MiXCR anew, one entry per CDR3 protein. This table has 350,000 to 450,000 distinct CDR3 sequences, roughly 64% appearing once. This CDR3 is 13 amino acids long. Trimming shortened V by 7 bases and J by 2 bases, and 11 bases separated the two germline ends. The rearrangement links TRBV12-3 or TRBV12-4 to TRBJ1-2; D remains unclear. The sequencing input was sorted CD4+, CD8+, or CD8+CD57+ T cells (not recorded which) from PBMCs. The sequence came from a human donor in good health, serving as a control. The CDR3 here is CASTLAANYGYTF. The CDR3 DNA is TGTGCCAGCACCCTAGCGGCCAACTATGGCTACACCTTC.